Shown below are 27 T cell receptor beta chains from a single sample sequenced in a study of vaccination effects on CD4 cells after COVID-19. These receptors have no identified antigens. Antigen-specific CD4+ T cells were expanded with viral peptide pools in the ViraFEST assay before sequencing. Subsequent to approximately 11 days of culture, CD4+ T cells were isolated. Sometime from March through December 2020, the person acquired a SARS-CoV-2 infection that PCR confirmed. Two-dose vaccination with either BNT162b2 or mRNA-1273 was given to the participants. Profiled with immunoSEQ multiplex PCR; TCRdb holds only in-frame clones, not every one. The sample has 15,000 or so clones, 80% seen once. The sequencing here drew on CD4+ T cells from PBMCs cultured with SARS-CoV-2 spike peptides, taken after COVID-19 vaccination. The receptors stem from a human donor who had a prior SARS-CoV-2 infection.

The gene calls are TRBV4-1 and TRBJ2-5; possible D gene TRBD2, 6 bases. Germline V CDR1 and CDR2: MGHRA, YSYEKL. The CDR3 extends over 13 amino acids. Trimming removed 1 base from V and 5 bases from J, with 8 bases in between. The CDR3 bases are TGCGCCAGCAGCCAAGGCCGGGGGGAGACCCAGTACTTC. It specifies CASSQGRGETQYF.

CDR3: CASSPRDKPYEQYF. The CDR3 region has the DNA TGCGCCAGCAGCCCGCGGGACAAGCCCTACGAGCAGTACTTC. The V and J genes are TRBV5-1 and TRBJ2-7, with D tentatively TRBD1 or TRBD2 (6 bases each). V was trimmed by 4 bases and J by 2 bases, leaving 13 bases between them. CDR3 length: 14 amino acids. Per the germline V gene, CDR1 is SGHRS and CDR2 is YFSETQ.

V and J are TRBV5-6 and TRBJ1-2, with D tentatively TRBD1 (5 bases). Deletions cut 4 bases from V and 3 bases from J, with 7 bases between. The germline V gene encodes CDR1 SGHDT and CDR2 YYEEEE. This CDR3 is 12 amino acids long. CDR3 nucleotides: TGTGCCAGCAGCCAGACAGACTATGGCTACACCTTC. Encoded protein: CASSQTDYGYTF.

In nucleotides, the CDR3 is TGTGCCAGCAGCCAACGTGGTCCTCCGACTCTAAACACCGGGGAGCTGTTTTTT. Translation: CASSQRGPPTLNTGELFF. This chain links TRBV4-2 with TRBJ2-2, with no clear D. Germline loops: CDR1 LGHNA, CDR2 YNFKEQ. The CDR3 runs to 18 residues. V lost 2 bases and J lost 2, with 18 bases in between.

DNA for the CDR3: TGTGCCAGCAGTTTGAAGGGGAATTCACCCCTCCACTTT. This encodes CASSLKGNSPLHF. The genes are TRBV12-3 or TRBV12-4 and TRBJ1-6, with D possibly matching TRBD1 (5 bases). This CDR3 is built from 13 residues. V was shortened by 3 bases and J by 7 bases, with 7 bases between the two germline ends.

The chain combines TRBV20-1 with TRBJ1-1, with D tentatively TRBD1 (5 bases). The CDR3 contains 11 residues. V lost 5 bases to trimming and J lost 5 bases, with 9 bases between them. Germline lookup yields CDR1 DFQATT and CDR2 SNEGSKA (reference sequence). For the CDR3, the DNA is TGCAGTGCTGAAGACAGAACTGAAGCTTTCTTT. Translating it yields CSAEDRTEAFF.

In its sample, this clone was seen a few times. The chain links TRBV11-3 to TRBJ2-1; 8 bases line up with TRBD2. Germline loops: CDR1 SGHNT, CDR2 YENEEA. This CDR3 is built from 17 residues. V dropped 5 bases and J dropped 5; count of bases not matched to a gene: 14. The CDR3 spells CASSPKKTGGPHNEQFF. The CDR3 DNA reads TGTGCCAGCAGCCCGAAGAAAACGGGGGGGCCTCACAATGAGCAGTTCTTC.

The gene calls are TRBV6-1 and TRBJ2-3; D remains ambiguous. The CDR3 has 16 amino acids. V was cut by 4 bases and J by 0 bases, with 14 bases left in between. Germline V gene data show CDR1 as MNHNS and CDR2 as SASEGT. The CDR3 is CASSASIIPSTDTQYF. The DNA for the CDR3 is TGTGCCAGCAGTGCCTCCATCATCCCGAGCACAGATACGCAGTATTTT.

V is TRBV2 and J is TRBJ2-3, with 9 bases identical to TRBD2. The CDR3 totals 13 residues. CDR1 and CDR2 from the germline V gene are SNHLY and FYNNEI. V shed 7 bases and J 7 bases; nucleotides not matched to a gene: 6. For the CDR3, the DNA is TGTGCCAGCACACGCGGGGGGGCGCATACGCAGTATTTT. Translated: CASTRGGAHTQYF.

This clone was recorded a few times. The chain uses TRBV6-5 and TRBJ2-7; no firm D call. In germline, CDR1 is MNHEY, CDR2 SVGAGI. Trimming shortened V by 0 bases and J by 2 bases, and 5 bases separated the two germline ends. The CDR3 extends over 13 amino acids. The CDR3 sequence is CASSYSGTYEQYF. Written as DNA, the CDR3 is TGTGCCAGCAGTTACTCTGGGACCTACGAGCAGTACTTC.

This chain links TRBV19 with TRBJ2-5; 11 bases fit TRBD2. The CDR3 is 16 amino acids. V lost 3 bases to trimming and J lost 3 bases; unmatched junction nucleotides: 6. Germline CDR1 reads LNHDA; CDR2 reads SQIVND (reference sequence). DNA for the CDR3: TGTGCCAGTAGTATCGTGACTAGCGGGGTCAAAGAGACCCAGTACTTC. Translation gives CASSIVTSGVKETQYF.

The chain recombines TRBV6-1 with TRBJ2-2, with TRBD1 identical over 7 bases. The CDR3 totals 16 residues. V shed 3 bases and J 5 bases; nucleotides not matched to a gene: 9. Per the germline V gene, CDR1 is MNHNS and CDR2 is SASEGT. DNA for the CDR3: TGTGCCAGCAGTGATCCCCCCCGACAGGGAACCGGGGAGCTGTTTTTT. This translates into CASSDPPRQGTGELFF.

The chain is built from TRBV7-2 and TRBJ2-3; D uncertain. This CDR3 spans 12 amino acids. Germline V gene sequence: CDR1 SGHTA, CDR2 FQGNSA. The V gene lost 2 bases and the J gene lost 3 bases, with 3 bases spanning the gap. CDR3 sequence reads: CASSLKTDTQYF. The CDR3 DNA is TGTGCCAGCAGCTTAAAAACAGATACGCAGTATTTT.

The genes are TRBV3-1 (or the pseudogene TRBV3-2) and TRBJ2-7; D unclear. CDR1 is LGHDT, CDR2 YNNKEL, per germline (reference sequence). V lost 3 bases and J 7 bases, leaving 16 bases between the germline ends. The CDR3 is made up of 14 amino acids. The CDR3 DNA reads TGTGCCAGCAGCCACAGTCCGGCCCCGCGGGAGCAGTACTTC. Protein product: CASSHSPAPREQYF.

The chain has TRBV12-3 or TRBV12-4 and TRBJ1-1; D may be TRBD1 (6 bases). V lost 5 bases and J 10 bases, leaving 17 bases between the germline ends. This CDR3 is built from 13 residues. The CDR3 DNA reads TGTGCCAGCAGTCTACATTGGGACACCCGAGCTTTCTTT. It translates to CASSLHWDTRAFF.

On this clone: Its ends do not fully match the called genes, so a read error is possible. The rearrangement links TRBV7-7 to TRBJ2-1; D could derive from TRBD1 or TRBD2 (5 bases each). The CDR3 extends over 14 amino acids. Per the germline V gene, CDR1 is SSHAT and CDR2 is FNYEAQ (reference sequence). CDR3 region: CASSLGGGSTEQFF. The CDR3 DNA follows: TGTGCTAGCAGCTTAGGTGGGGGTTCGACAGAGCAGTTCTTC.

This clone has only one observation. V usage is TRBV5-1 and J usage is TRBJ1-1, with unresolved D. V was shortened by 0 bases and J by 7 bases, with 19 bases between the two germline ends. CDR3 size: 16 residues. Germline V CDR1 and CDR2: SGHRS, YFSETQ. CDR3 sequence: CASSLGHTNGFGEAFF. The DNA for the CDR3 is TGCGCCAGCAGCTTGGGACACACGAACGGGTTCGGTGAAGCTTTCTTT.

The V and J genes are TRBV4-3 and TRBJ2-1; D unclear. V was shortened by 0 bases and J by 5 bases, with 5 bases between the two germline ends. The CDR3 contains 13 residues. Per germline, CDR1 LGHNA and CDR2 YSLEER. The DNA of the CDR3 is TGCGCCAGCAGCCAAGATGCCCACAATGAGCAGTTCTTC. This translates into CASSQDAHNEQFF.

The rearrangement uses TRBV5-1 and TRBJ2-7; 7 bases match TRBD1. Looked up from germline, CDR1 is SGHRS and CDR2 is YFSETQ. The CDR3 is 15 amino acids. The V and J ends lost 4 bases and 3 bases, in that order; junction bases with no gene match: 10. The CDR3 is CASSNGQETRYEQYF. The CDR3 DNA sequence: TGCGCCAGCAGCAACGGACAGGAAACCCGCTACGAGCAGTACTTC.

The chain is built from TRBV12-3 or TRBV12-4 and TRBJ1-6; D is uncertain. Trimming left V 2 bases short and J 9 bases short, with 5 bases between. The CDR3 is made up of 12 amino acids. CDR3 sequence: CASSLLRSPLHF. In nucleotides, the CDR3 is TGTGCCAGCAGTTTATTGCGTTCACCCCTCCACTTT.

This sequence joins TRBV4-3 and TRBJ2-1; D is unresolved. V was trimmed by 1 base and J by 4 bases, leaving 14 bases between them. This CDR3 comprises 16 residues. Germline V gives CDR1 LGHNA, CDR2 YSLEER. CDR3 loop: CASSQVMAPAYNEQFF. Here the CDR3 DNA reads TGCGCCAGCAGCCAAGTAATGGCCCCCGCTTACAATGAGCAGTTCTTC.

The chain employs TRBV24-1 and TRBJ2-1; TRBD2 might be the D (6 bases). From germline, CDR1 is KGHDR and CDR2 SFDVKD. The CDR3 has 16 amino acids. Deletions cut 5 bases from V and 1 base from J, with 14 bases between. CDR3 protein: CATSAQRAKSYNEQFF. The CDR3 bases are TGTGCCACCAGTGCCCAGCGGGCGAAATCCTACAATGAGCAGTTCTTC.

V gene TRBV13 combines with J gene TRBJ2-1, with a weak D call TRBD2 (6 bases). Germline V gene lookup returns CDR1 PRHDT and CDR2 FYEKMQ (reference sequence). The CDR3 consists of 15 residues. V lost 7 bases and J 6 bases, leaving 19 bases between the germline ends. The CDR3 DNA reads as TGTGCCAGCAACCGACTAGATAGGGAAAGCAATGAGCAGTTCTTC. Protein sequence: CASNRLDRESNEQFF.

V is TRBV10-2 and J is TRBJ2-3; D possibly corresponds to TRBD2 (7 bases). Trimming cost V 6 bases and J 6 bases, with 16 bases left between them. Germline CDR1 is WSHSY and CDR2 is SAAADI. CDR3 length: 14 residues. The CDR3: CASSLAGAGDTQYF. The CDR3 DNA sequence: TGCGCCAGCAGCTTGGCGGGGGCGGGGGATACGCAGTATTTT.

The V and J genes are TRBV10-3 and TRBJ2-1; D perhaps matches TRBD2 (7 bases). The germline V and J ends were trimmed by 8 bases and 5 bases, with 19 bases remaining between them. The CDR3 extends over 15 amino acids. The germline V gene encodes CDR1 ENHRY and CDR2 SYGVKD. This chain's CDR3 is CAIRRGGASDNEQFF. CDR3 sequence (DNA): TGTGCCATCCGAAGAGGGGGGGCTTCGGACAATGAGCAGTTCTTC.

The chain joins TRBV5-1 to TRBJ1-4; D is uncertain. Trimming took off 0 bases at V and 0 bases at J, with 6 bases between the two ends. The CDR3 has 15 residues. Per the germline V gene, CDR1 is SGHRS and CDR2 is YFSETQ. CDR3 in amino acids: CASSLDGTTNEKLFF. The CDR3 DNA reads TGCGCCAGCAGCTTGGATGGGACAACTAATGAAAAACTGTTTTTT. Supplemented by reference TRBV5-1 and TRBJ1-4, the full variable domain reads KAGVTQTPRYLIKTRGQQVTLSCSPISGHRSVSWYQQTPGQGLQFLFEYFSETQRNKGNFPGRFSGRQFSNSRSEMNVSTLELGDSALYLCASSLDGTTNEKLFFGSGTQLSVL.

This clone has just a few counts. The chain couples TRBV24-1 to TRBJ2-5, with unresolved D. The length of the CDR3 is 11 residues. Germline CDR1 is KGHDR and CDR2 is SFDVKD. Trimming stripped 9 bases from V and 0 bases from J, with 4 bases between. CDR3 protein: CATGYQETQYF. DNA for the CDR3: TGTGCCACCGGGTACCAAGAGACCCAGTACTTC.